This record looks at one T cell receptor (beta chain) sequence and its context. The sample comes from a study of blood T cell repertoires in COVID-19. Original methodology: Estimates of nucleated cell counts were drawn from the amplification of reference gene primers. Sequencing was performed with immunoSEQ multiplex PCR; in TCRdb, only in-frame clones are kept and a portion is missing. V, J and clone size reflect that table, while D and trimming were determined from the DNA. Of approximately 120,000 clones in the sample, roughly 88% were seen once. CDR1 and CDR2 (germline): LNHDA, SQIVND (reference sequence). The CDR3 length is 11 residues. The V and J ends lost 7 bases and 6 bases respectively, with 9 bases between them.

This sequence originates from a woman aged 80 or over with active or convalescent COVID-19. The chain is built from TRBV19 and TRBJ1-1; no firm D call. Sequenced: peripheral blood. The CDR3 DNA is TGTGCCAGTACCCTCGGGGCTGAAGCTTTCTTT. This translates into CASTLGAEAFF.